The entry below gives a single TCR beta chain sequence along with its context. Its specificity is unknown. Genes and germline are mouse. The sequenced fragment ends 1 residue before the CDR3 boundary, so the rest is inferred from the germline J gene. The record originates from a study of tissue T cells after allogeneic stem cell transplantation. Study-wide results and limits: The study did not identify alloreactive or antigen-specific tissue TCRs, and some clones might be persisting host cells.

The repertoire was sequenced with immunoSEQ multiplex PCR; TCRdb's copy has only in-frame clones and lacks some. Found here are 20,000 to 25,000 clones, approximately 72% of them singletons; the top ten hold 0.66%. Germline-derived CDR1 and CDR2 are NSQYPW and LRSPGD (reference sequence). The CDR3 sequence is 14 residues long. The V segment lost 5 bases and the J segment 4 bases; nucleotides outside the gene matches: 2. This sequence was found in a female BALB/c mouse in good health. This strain has MHC haplotype H2-d. The sequenced sample was spleen. J is TRBJ1-4 and V is TRBV1, with 9 positions matching TRBD1. CDR3: CTCSTGGGNERLFF. CDR3 bases read: TGCACCTGCAGTACAGGGGGCGGCAACGAAAGATTATTT.